This T cell receptor beta chain was documented in a study of blood T cell repertoires in COVID-19. Study-wide background: Acute and convalescent COVID-19 samples came from the United States, Italy and Spain. Sources were T cells, B-cell-depleted T cells, or PBMCs; the material itself was cDNA or gDNA.

Repertoires were generated with immunoSEQ multiplex PCR, while TCRdb's copy carries only in-frame clones and drops some. The profile shows 150,000 to 200,000 clones, roughly 87% of them singletons. The V gene's germline CDR1 is SGHRS and CDR2 YFSETQ. CDR3 length: 14 amino acids. V was clipped by 4 bases and J by 3 bases, with 13 bases between them. This chain uses TRBV5-1 with TRBJ2-5, with D perhaps TRBD1 (6 bases). Specimen: peripheral blood. The clonotype comes from a woman in her thirties or forties with acute or convalescent COVID-19. CDR3 loop: CASSPGQTKETQYF. For the CDR3, the DNA is TGCGCCAGCAGCCCGGGACAAACAAAAGAGACCCAGTACTTC.